Described below is a single T cell receptor beta chain sequence and its context. The antigen remains undetermined. TCRdb re-derived calls from the 5' RACE reads in MiXCR, one entry per CDR3 protein. This repertoire shows 460,000 or so distinct CDR3 sequences, about 14% found once; its top ten account for roughly 0.5%. The junction had 8 bases not matched to a gene; V was cut back by 3 bases and J by 7 bases. Per germline, CDR1 SEHNR and CDR2 FQNEAQ (reference sequence). The CDR3 has 15 amino acids. This specimen comes from a study of identical twins. Broader study findings: Twins shared out-of-frame alpha sequences with excess low generation probability.

The data also belong to a second study, concerning yellow fever vaccine responses in identical twins.

The sequenced material came from CD4+ T cells sorted from blood. The sequence was collected from a woman aged 18-29 years in good health. The chain joins TRBV7-9 to TRBJ2-1; TRBD2 agrees at 8 bases. CDR3 loop: CASSFGGGRMNEQFF. For the CDR3, the DNA is TGTGCCAGCAGCTTCGGCGGCGGGAGGATGAATGAGCAGTTCTTC.